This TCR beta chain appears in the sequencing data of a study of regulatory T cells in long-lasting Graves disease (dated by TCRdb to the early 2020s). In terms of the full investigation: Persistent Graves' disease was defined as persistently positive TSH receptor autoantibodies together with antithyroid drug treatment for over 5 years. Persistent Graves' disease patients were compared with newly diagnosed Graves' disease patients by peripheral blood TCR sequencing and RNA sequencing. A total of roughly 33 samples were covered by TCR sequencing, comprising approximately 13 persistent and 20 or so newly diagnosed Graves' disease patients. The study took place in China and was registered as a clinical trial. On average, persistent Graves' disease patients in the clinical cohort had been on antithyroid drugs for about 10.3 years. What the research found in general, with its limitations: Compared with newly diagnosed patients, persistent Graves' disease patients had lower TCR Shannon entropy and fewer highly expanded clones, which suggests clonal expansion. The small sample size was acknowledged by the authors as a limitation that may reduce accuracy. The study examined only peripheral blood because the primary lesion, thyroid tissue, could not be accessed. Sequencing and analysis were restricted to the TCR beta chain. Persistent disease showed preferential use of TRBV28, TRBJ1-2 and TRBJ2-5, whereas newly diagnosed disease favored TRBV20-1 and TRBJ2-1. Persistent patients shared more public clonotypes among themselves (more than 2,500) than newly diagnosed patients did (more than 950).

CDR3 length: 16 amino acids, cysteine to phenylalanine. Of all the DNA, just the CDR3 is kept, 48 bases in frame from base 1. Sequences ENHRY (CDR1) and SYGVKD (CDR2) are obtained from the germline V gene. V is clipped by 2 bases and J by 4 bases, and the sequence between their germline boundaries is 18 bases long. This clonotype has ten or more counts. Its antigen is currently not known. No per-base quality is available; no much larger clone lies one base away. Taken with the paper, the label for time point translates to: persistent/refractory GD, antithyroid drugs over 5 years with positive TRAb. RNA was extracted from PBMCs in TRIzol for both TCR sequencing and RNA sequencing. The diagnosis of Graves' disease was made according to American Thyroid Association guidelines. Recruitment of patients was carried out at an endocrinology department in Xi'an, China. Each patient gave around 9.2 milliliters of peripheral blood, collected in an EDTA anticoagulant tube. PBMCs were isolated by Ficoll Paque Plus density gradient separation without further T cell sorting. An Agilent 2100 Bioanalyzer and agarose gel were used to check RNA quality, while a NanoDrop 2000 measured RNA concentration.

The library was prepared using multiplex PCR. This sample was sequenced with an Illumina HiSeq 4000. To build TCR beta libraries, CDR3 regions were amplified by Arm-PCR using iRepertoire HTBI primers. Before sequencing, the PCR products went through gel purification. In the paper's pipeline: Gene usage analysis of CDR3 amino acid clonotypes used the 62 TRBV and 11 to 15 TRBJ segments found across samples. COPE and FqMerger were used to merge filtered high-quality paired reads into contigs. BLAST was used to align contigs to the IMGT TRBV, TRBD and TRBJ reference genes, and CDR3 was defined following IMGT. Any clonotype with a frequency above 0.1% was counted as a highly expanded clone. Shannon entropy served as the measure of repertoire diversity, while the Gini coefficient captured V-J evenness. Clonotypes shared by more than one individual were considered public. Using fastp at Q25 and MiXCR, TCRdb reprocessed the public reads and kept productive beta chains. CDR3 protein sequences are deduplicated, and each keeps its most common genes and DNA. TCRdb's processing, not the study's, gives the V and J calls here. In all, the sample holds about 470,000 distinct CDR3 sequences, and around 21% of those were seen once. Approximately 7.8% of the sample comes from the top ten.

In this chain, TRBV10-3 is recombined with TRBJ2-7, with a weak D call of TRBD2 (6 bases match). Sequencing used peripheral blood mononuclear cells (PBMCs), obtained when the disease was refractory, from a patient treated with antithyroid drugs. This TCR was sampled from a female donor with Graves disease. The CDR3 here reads CAISEPSSGVGYEQYF. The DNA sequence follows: TGTGCCATCAGTGAGCCCAGTAGCGGAGTCGGATACGAGCAGTACTTC.